This entry lists 12 T cell receptor beta chains sequenced from one sample in a study of T cell changes during pregnancy in multiple sclerosis. Here immunoSEQ multiplex PCR was the method, and the copy in TCRdb shows in-frame clones only, minus some. The repertoire holds around 47,000 clones, with around 93% as singletons. This specimen consisted of CD8+ T cells from peripheral blood mononuclear cells, obtained in the first trimester of pregnancy. The receptor source for this set is a female donor with multiple sclerosis, enrolled in a pregnancy study.

V is TRBV6-1 and J is TRBJ1-2, with D perhaps TRBD1 (6 bases). V lost 5 bases and J 2 bases, leaving 12 bases between the germline ends. CDR3 size: 14 residues. The germline V gene has CDR1 MNHNS and CDR2 SASEGT. The DNA for the CDR3 is TGTGCCAGCAGTACAAATACAGGGAACTATGGCTACACCTTC. It yields the protein CASSTNTGNYGYTF.

The chain employs TRBV28 and TRBJ2-1; D is uncertain. Trimming removed 1 base from V and 5 bases from J, with 9 bases in between. CDR1 and CDR2 from the germline V gene are MDHEN and SYDVKM. There are 14 residues in the CDR3. For the CDR3, the DNA is TGTGCCAGCAGTTTATTGCTGGCAAACAATGAGCAGTTCTTC. Protein sequence: CASSLLLANNEQFF. The complete variable domain, with remaining parts taken from reference TRBV28 and TRBJ2-1, reads DVKVTQSSRYLVKRTGEKVFLECVQDMDHENMFWYRQDPGLGLRLIYFSYDVKMKEKGDIPEGYSVSREKKERFSLILESASTNQTSMYLCASSLLLANNEQFFGPGTRLTVL.

V usage is TRBV9 and J usage is TRBJ1-1; D uncertain. Trimming removed 1 base at V and 5 bases at J, with 9 bases between. This CDR3 is built from 13 residues. The germline V gene has CDR1 SGDLS and CDR2 YYNGEE. The CDR3 protein is CASSVSGWTEAFF. The CDR3 coding sequence is TGTGCCAGCAGCGTATCAGGTTGGACTGAAGCTTTCTTT.

The gene calls are TRBV9 and TRBJ2-7, with D perhaps matching TRBD2 (5 bases). Germline lookup yields CDR1 SGDLS and CDR2 YYNGEE. The V and J ends lost 2 bases and 3 bases respectively, with 12 bases between them. The CDR3 extends over 14 amino acids. CDR3 region: CASSVEEHLYEQYF. The CDR3 coding sequence is TGTGCCAGCAGCGTGGAGGAACACCTCTACGAGCAGTACTTC.

The chain links TRBV2 to TRBJ2-2; D is unclear. The CDR3 totals 13 residues. Trimming took off 4 bases at V and 6 bases at J, with 9 bases between the two ends. Germline CDR1 SNHLY, CDR2 FYNNEI. The chain's CDR3 is CASSGGRAGELFF. The DNA for the CDR3 is TGTGCCAGCAGTGGAGGTCGTGCCGGGGAGCTGTTTTTT.

This chain links TRBV28 with TRBJ2-7; 8 bases map to TRBD2. Germline V gives CDR1 MDHEN, CDR2 SYDVKM. The ends lost 5 bases at V and 7 bases at J; junction bases unmatched: 19. This CDR3 is 17 amino acids long. The CDR3 DNA sequence: TGTGCCAGCAGTCCCCTGGGGTGGGCGGGAGGAGGGGTTGAGCAGTACTTC. The encoded protein is CASSPLGWAGGGVEQYF.

The J gene is TRBJ2-7, the V gene TRBV27, with TRBD2 matching 9 bases. The junction had 19 bases not matched to a gene; V was cut back by 4 bases and J by 3 bases. CDR1 and CDR2 (germline): MNHEY, SMNVEV (reference sequence). The CDR3 has 19 amino acids. CDR3 in amino acids: CASSSRAAGLARHHYEQYF. CDR3 nucleotide sequence: TGTGCCAGCAGTTCCCGCGCCGCAGGACTAGCGAGACACCACTACGAGCAGTACTTC.

The rearrangement uses TRBV15 and TRBJ2-1; D gene unclear. The CDR3 is 15 amino acids. Trimming left V 2 bases short and J 6 bases short, with 14 bases between. Germline V gene sequence: CDR1 LNHNV, CDR2 YYDKDF (reference sequence). The CDR3 nucleotides are TGTGCCACCAGCAGATTGGCGACACCCAGCAATGAGCAGTTCTTC. It encodes CATSRLATPSNEQFF.

The chain joins TRBV6-4 to TRBJ2-1; 13 bases line up with TRBD2. V was clipped by 3 bases and J by 8 bases; unmatched bases: 7. Germline values: CDR1 MRHNA, CDR2 SNTAGT. CDR3 length: 16 amino acids. CDR3 sequence: CASSETSGRALHEQFF. CDR3 sequence (DNA): TGTGCCAGCAGTGAAACTAGCGGGAGGGCTCTGCATGAGCAGTTCTTC.

V gene TRBV7-6 combines with J gene TRBJ2-7; 14 nucleotides line up with TRBD2. The CDR3 is made up of 15 amino acids. Germline trimming cut 4 bases from V and 4 bases from J; bases unmatched to any gene: 3. The germline V gene encodes CDR1 SGHVS and CDR2 FNYEAQ. The CDR3: CASSYGTSGSYEQYF. The CDR3 DNA reads TGTGCCAGCAGCTATGGGACTAGCGGGAGTTACGAGCAGTACTTC.

This chain links TRBV7-9 with TRBJ2-7; the match to TRBD1 covers 7 bases. Germline loops: CDR1 SEHNR, CDR2 FQNEAQ (reference sequence). The junction had 17 bases not matched to a gene; V was cut back by 4 bases and J by 2 bases. This CDR3 comprises 18 residues. The CDR3 sequence: CASSSPVTGAWGTYEQYF. The DNA for the CDR3 is TGTGCCAGCAGCTCACCGGTTACAGGGGCGTGGGGAACCTACGAGCAGTACTTC. Filled out from reference TRBV7-9 and TRBJ2-7, the complete variable domain reads DTGVSQNPRHKITKRGQNVTFRCDPISEHNRLYWYRQTLGQGPEFLTYFQNEAQLEKSRLLSDRFSAERPKGSFSTLEIQRTEQGDSAMYLCASSSPVTGAWGTYEQYFGPGTRLTVT.

The J gene is TRBJ1-1, the V gene TRBV18; possible D gene TRBD1, 5 bases. CDR3 size: 14 residues. The germline V gene encodes CDR1 KGHSH and CDR2 LQKENI. V was cut by 6 bases and J by 2 bases, with 13 bases left in between. The CDR3 nucleotides read TGTGCCAGCTCGGACATCTTTAGCAACACTGAAGCTTTCTTT. The encoded protein is CASSDIFSNTEAFF.